This T cell receptor beta chain was sequenced for a study of cytomegalovirus exposure and HLA in healthy donors. V lost 3 bases to trimming and J lost 10 bases, with 4 bases between them. The CDR3 is 11 residues long. Germline values: CDR1 KGHSH, CDR2 LQKENI. Clones were sequenced by immunoSEQ multiplex PCR, and TCRdb holds only the in-frame ones, with some missing. The sample includes 140,000 or so clones, 70% to 90% seen only once; the top ten take roughly 6.5%. V gene TRBV18 combines with J gene TRBJ2-6; D gene uncertain. Sequencing input: PBMCs. This sequence was found in a woman under 40 in good health and CMV-seropositive. The DNA of the CDR3 is TGTGCCAGCTCACCGGAGAACGTCCTGACTTTC. Translation: CASSPENVLTF.